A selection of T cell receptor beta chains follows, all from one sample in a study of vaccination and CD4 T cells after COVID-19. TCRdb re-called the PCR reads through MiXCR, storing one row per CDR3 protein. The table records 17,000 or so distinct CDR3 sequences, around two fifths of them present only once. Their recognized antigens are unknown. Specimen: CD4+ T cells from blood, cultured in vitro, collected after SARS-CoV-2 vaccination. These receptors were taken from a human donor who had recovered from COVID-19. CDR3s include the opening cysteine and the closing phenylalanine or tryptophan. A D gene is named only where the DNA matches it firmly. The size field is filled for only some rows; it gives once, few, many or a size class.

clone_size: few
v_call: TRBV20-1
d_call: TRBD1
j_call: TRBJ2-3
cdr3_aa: CSADRGEGHTDTQYF
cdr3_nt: TGCAGTGCGGACAGGGGGGAGGGCCATACGGATACGCAGTATTTT

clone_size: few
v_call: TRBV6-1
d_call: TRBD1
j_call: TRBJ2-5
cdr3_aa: CASRPTSQGLETQYF
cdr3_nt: TGTGCCAGCAGACCGACATCACAGGGGTTGGAGACCCAGTACTTC

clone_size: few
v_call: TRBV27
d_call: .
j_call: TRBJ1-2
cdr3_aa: CASSLSGPPGNYGYTF
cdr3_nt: TGTGCCAGCAGTTTATCCGGGCCCCCTGGGAACTATGGCTACACCTTC

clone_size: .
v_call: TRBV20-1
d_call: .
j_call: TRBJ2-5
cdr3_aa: CSAEHTVSETQYF
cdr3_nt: TGCAGTGCTGAACATACAGTTTCCGAGACCCAGTACTTC

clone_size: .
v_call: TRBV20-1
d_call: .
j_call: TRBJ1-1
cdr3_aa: CSALRVRGATEAFF
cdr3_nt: TGCAGTGCTCTCAGGGTACGGGGCGCCACTGAAGCTTTCTTT

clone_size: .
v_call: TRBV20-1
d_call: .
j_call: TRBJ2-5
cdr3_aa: CSARQLVGETQYF
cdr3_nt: TGCAGTGCTAGGCAACTAGTCGGAGAGACCCAGTACTTC

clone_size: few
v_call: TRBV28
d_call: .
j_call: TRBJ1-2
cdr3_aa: CASSPSFWNGYTF
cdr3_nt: TGTGCCAGCAGTCCGTCGTTTTGGAATGGCTACACCTTC

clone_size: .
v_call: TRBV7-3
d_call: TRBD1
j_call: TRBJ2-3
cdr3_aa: CASSIGQGARVDTQYF
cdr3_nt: TGTGCCAGCAGCATCGGACAGGGGGCGCGAGTAGATACGCAGTATTTT

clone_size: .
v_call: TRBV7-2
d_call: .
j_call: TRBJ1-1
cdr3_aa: CASSFASNTEAFF
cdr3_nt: TGTGCCAGCAGCTTTGCCTCGAACACTGAAGCTTTCTTT

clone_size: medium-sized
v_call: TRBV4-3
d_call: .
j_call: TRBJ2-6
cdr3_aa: CASSPEAGAGANVLTF
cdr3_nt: TGCGCCAGCAGCCCAGAAGCAGGGGCTGGGGCCAACGTCCTGACTTTC

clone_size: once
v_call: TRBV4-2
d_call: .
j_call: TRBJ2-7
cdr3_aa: CASSQDDSGGSYEQYF
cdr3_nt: TGTGCCAGCAGCCAAGACGATAGCGGAGGCTCCTACGAGCAGTACTTC

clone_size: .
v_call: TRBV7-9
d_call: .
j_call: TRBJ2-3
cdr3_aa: CASSFSTDTQYF
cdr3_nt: TGTGCCAGCAGCTTTAGCACAGATACGCAGTATTTT

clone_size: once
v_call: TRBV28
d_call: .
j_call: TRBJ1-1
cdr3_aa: CASSLRENTEAFF
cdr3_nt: TGTGCCAGCAGTTTGAGGGAGAACACTGAAGCTTTCTTT

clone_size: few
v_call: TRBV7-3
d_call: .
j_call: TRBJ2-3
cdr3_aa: CASSLSATATDTQYF
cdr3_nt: TGTGCCAGCAGCTTAAGCGCGACAGCCACAGATACGCAGTATTTT

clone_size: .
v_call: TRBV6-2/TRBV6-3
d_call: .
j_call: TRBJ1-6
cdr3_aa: CASSYSLDSDNSPLHF
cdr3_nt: TGTGCCAGCAGTTACTCCCTGGACAGCGATAATTCACCCCTCCACTTT

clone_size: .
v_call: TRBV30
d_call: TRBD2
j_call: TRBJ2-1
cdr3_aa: CAWSVRTSGLREQFF
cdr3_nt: TGTGCCTGGAGTGTTAGGACTAGCGGGCTTCGGGAGCAGTTCTTC

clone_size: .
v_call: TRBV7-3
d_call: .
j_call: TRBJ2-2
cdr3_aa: CASSHDGAVASGELFF
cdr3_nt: TGTGCCAGCAGCCACGACGGGGCGGTTGCATCCGGGGAGCTGTTTTTT

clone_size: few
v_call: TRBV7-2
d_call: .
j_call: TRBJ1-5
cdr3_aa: CASSLSGRGNQPQHF
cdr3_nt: TGTGCCAGCAGCTTATCGGGCAGGGGCAATCAGCCCCAGCATTTT

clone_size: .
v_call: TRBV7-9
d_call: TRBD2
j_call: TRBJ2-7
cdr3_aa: CASSLEGLAATYEQYF
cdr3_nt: TGTGCCAGCAGCTTAGAGGGACTAGCGGCGACCTACGAGCAGTACTTC

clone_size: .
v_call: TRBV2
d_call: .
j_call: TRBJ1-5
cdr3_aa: CASSEGRGWEPQHF
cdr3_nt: TGTGCCAGCAGTGAGGGCCGGGGGTGGGAGCCCCAGCATTTT

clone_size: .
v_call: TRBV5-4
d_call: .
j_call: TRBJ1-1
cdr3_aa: CASSLQGQTEAFF
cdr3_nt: TGTGCCAGCAGCTTGCAAGGCCAGACTGAAGCTTTCTTT

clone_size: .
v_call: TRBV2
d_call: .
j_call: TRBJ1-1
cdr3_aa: CASSEDVGRDTEAFF
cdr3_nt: TGTGCCAGCAGTGAAGACGTGGGTAGGGACACTGAAGCTTTCTTT

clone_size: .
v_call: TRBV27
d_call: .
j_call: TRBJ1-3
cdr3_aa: CASSLSFSGNTIYF
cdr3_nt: TGTGCCAGCAGTTTGTCCTTCTCTGGAAACACCATATATTTT

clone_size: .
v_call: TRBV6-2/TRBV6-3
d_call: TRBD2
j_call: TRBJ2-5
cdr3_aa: CASSPGLARGRGETQYF
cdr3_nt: TGTGCCAGCAGCCCGGGACTAGCGCGGGGGCGAGGGGAGACCCAGTACTTC

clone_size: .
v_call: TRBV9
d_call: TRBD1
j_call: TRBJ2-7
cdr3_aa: CASSPGQGAYEQYF
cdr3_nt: TGTGCCAGCAGTCCGGGACAGGGGGCCTACGAGCAGTACTTC

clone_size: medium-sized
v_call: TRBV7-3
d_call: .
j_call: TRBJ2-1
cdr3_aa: CASSSLSLALNEQFF
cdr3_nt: TGTGCCAGCAGCTCCCTTTCGCTAGCTTTGAATGAGCAGTTCTTC

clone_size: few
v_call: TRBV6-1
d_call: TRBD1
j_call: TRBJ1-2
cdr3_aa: CASSQHRGEDYGYTF
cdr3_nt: TGTGCCAGCAGTCAACACAGGGGGGAGGACTATGGCTACACCTTC

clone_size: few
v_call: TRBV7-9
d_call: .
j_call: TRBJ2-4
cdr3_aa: CASTHRENIQYF
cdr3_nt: TGTGCCAGCACCCACAGGGAGAACATTCAGTACTTC

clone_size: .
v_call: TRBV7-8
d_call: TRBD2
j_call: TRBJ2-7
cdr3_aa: CASSPGLAGNSYEQYF
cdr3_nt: TGTGCCAGCAGCCCCGGACTAGCGGGGAACTCCTACGAGCAGTACTTC

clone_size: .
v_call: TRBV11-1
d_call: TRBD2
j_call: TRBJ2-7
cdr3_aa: CASSPLSGTSGKENEQYF
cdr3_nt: TGTGCCAGCAGCCCCCTCAGCGGGACTAGCGGGAAAGAAAACGAGCAGTACTTC

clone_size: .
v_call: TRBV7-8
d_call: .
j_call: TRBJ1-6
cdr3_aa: CASSLGGSSYNSPLHF
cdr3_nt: TGTGCCAGCAGCTTGGGAGGGAGCTCCTATAATTCACCCCTCCACTTT

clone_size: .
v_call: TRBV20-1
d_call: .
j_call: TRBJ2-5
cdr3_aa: CSARSVEGQYF
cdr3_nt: TGCAGTGCTAGATCAGTAGAGGGCCAGTACTTC

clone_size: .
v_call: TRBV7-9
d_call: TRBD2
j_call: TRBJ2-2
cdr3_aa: CASSSPSSGRLDGELFF
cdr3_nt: TGTGCCAGCAGCTCCCCCTCTAGCGGGAGACTTGACGGGGAGCTGTTTTTT

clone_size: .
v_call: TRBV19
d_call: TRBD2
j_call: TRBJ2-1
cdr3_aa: CASMGLAGKTSSYNEQFF
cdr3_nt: TGTGCCAGTATGGGACTAGCGGGAAAGACTAGCTCCTACAATGAGCAGTTCTTC

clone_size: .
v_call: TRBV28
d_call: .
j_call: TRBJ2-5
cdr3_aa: CASSSLQTQYF
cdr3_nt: TGTGCCAGCAGTTCACTGCAGACCCAGTACTTC

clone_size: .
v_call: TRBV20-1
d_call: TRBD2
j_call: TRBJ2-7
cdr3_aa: CSAREPAGYEQYF
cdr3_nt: TGCAGTGCTAGAGAGCCAGCGGGATACGAGCAGTACTTC

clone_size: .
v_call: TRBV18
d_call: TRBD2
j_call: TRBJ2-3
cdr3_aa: CASSPWTSGNTDTQYF
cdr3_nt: TGTGCCAGCTCACCATGGACTAGCGGGAACACAGATACGCAGTATTTT

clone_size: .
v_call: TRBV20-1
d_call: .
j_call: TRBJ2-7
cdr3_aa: CSAREGYEQYF
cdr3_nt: TGCAGTGCTAGAGAGGGTTACGAGCAGTACTTC

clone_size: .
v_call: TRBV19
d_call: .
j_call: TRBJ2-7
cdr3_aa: CASSVSGPTYEQYF
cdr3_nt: TGTGCCAGTAGTGTATCGGGACCAACCTACGAGCAGTACTTC

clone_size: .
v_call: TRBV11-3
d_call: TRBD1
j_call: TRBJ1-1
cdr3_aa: CALRDRGGEAFF
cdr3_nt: TGTGCCCTCCGGGACAGGGGCGGGGAAGCTTTCTTT

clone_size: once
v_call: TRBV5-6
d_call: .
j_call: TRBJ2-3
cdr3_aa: CASSLWTYTDTQYF
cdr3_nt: TGTGCCAGCAGCTTGTGGACTTACACAGATACGCAGTATTTT

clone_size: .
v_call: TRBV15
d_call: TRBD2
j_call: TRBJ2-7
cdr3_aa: CATSRAVSGRTEQYF
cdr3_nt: TGTGCCACCAGCAGAGCGGTTAGCGGGAGGACCGAGCAGTACTTC

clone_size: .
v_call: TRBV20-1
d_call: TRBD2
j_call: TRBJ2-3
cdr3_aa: CSARGGLAGTSTDTQYF
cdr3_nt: TGCAGTGCTAGAGGGGGACTAGCGGGGACTAGCACAGATACGCAGTATTTT

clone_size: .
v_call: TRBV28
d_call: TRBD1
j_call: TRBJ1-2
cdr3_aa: CASSFGAGGVNYGYTF
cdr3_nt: TGTGCCAGCAGTTTCGGGGCAGGGGGCGTCAACTATGGCTACACCTTC

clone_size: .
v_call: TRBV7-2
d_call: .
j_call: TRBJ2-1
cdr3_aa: CASSFKFGNKQFF
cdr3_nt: TGTGCCAGCAGCTTTAAATTCGGGAACAAGCAGTTCTTC

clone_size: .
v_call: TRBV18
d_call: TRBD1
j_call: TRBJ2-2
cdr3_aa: CASSRGQATGELFF
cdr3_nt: TGTGCCAGCTCACGTGGACAGGCCACCGGGGAGCTGTTTTTT

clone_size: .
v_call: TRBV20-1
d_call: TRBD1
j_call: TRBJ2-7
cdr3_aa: CSARVTGGRYEQYF
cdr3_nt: TGCAGTGCTCGGGTGACAGGGGGCAGATACGAGCAGTACTTC

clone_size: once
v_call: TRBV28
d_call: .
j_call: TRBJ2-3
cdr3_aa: CASSHTGILTDTQYF
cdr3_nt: TGTGCCAGCAGTCATACAGGAATACTCACAGATACGCAGTATTTT

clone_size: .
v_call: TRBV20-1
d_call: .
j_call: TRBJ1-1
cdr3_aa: CSAREVRLGTSTEAFF
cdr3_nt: TGCAGTGCTAGAGAGGTCCGTCTTGGTACCAGCACTGAAGCTTTCTTT

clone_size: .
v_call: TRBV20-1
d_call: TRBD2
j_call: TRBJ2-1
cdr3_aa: CSAAGLAGYEQFF
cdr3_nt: TGCAGTGCTGCCGGACTAGCGGGTTATGAGCAGTTCTTC

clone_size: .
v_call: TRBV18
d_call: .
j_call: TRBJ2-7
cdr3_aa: CASSPGSERWEQYF
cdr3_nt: TGTGCCAGCTCACCAGGTTCGGAGCGTTGGGAGCAGTACTTC